The following is a TCR beta chain sequence with its context. Its antigen is currently not known. There are no base qualities to consult, and no much larger clone falls within one base. Including cysteine and phenylalanine, the CDR3 has 17 amino acids. Left in the record is the CDR3 DNA by itself, 51 bases read in frame from the first base. The germline V gene provides CDR1 ENHRY and CDR2 SYGVKD. V was cut back by 3 bases and J by 7 bases, leaving a gap of 22 bases between them. This sample was included in a study of Ad26.COV2.S vaccination and SARS-CoV-2 variants (dated by TCRdb to the early 2020s). Looking at the study overall: Vaccine-arm donors were drawn from COV1001, a multicentre, randomized, double-blind, placebo-controlled phase I-IIa trial of Ad26.COV2.S in healthy adults. Ad26.COV2.S was administered intramuscularly at 5 x 10^10 or 1 x 10^11 viral particles, either as a single shot or as two shots given 56 days apart. A total of 32 samples were included in the TCR-sequenced set, comprising roughly 19 Ad26.COV2.S vaccine recipients, 5 placebo recipients and 8 SARS-CoV-2 convalescent individuals. Investigators remained blinded to trial group allocation during experiments and outcome assessment. The specificity and breadth of SARS-CoV-2-reactive T cell receptors after Ad26.COV2.S vaccination were assessed by TCRbeta repertoire sequencing. Trial participants were randomized into five groups of five, in which low-dose or high-dose Ad26.COV2.S was given once or twice, or placebo was given on both occasions. The full study reports these points: Ad26.COV2.S recipients had higher spike-specific TCR breadth than placebo recipients (P = 0.0014). The study was not powered for comparison of responses between vaccine doses or regimens. The authors noted that the TCR breadth and depth analyses may have underestimated total T cell responses. Comparable non-spike TCR breadth was observed between vaccine and placebo recipients, consistent with only spike being contained in the vaccine. After vaccination, substantial breadth of spike-specific CD8+ and CD4+ T cell responses was reported.

The treatment or condition label, as the study defines it: roughly 18 received Ad26.COV2.S at low or high dose, single or two shots; several received placebo; per-sample allocation not given. For vaccine and placebo recipients, repertoires were sequenced using samples collected on day 63 after the first injection. Cohort 1b enrolled about two dozen adults aged 18-55 years at a single site in Boston, USA, between 29 July and 7 August 2020. Ad26.COV2.S was a replication-incompetent adenovirus type 26 vector expressing a prefusion-stabilized SARS-CoV-2 spike protein from the original Wuhan strain. The immunoSEQ Assay was the method used to sequence TCRbeta CDR3 regions. After extraction, genomic DNA underwent amplification by bias-controlled multiplex PCR, followed by high-throughput sequencing. Per the original workflow: To quantify the absolute abundance of each unique TCRbeta CDR3 region, sequences were collapsed and filtered. T cell fraction was estimated by normalizing TCRbeta template counts to usable DNA, with usable DNA measured through amplification of reference genes found in all nucleated cells. Repertoire TCRs were annotated as SARS-CoV-2-specific by exact matching of V gene, CDR3 amino acid sequence and J gene to a known reactive TCR set. The reference SARS-CoV-2 TCR set was obtained from MIRA and was filtered for enrichment in COVID-19-positive ImmuneCODE repertoires, whereby public or cross-reactive TCRs were removed. Using the MIRA antigens, annotated TCRs were further analysed by specific ORF or by position within an ORF. Breadth was defined as the number of annotated unique rearrangements divided by the total number of unique productive rearrangements, and depth was defined as the summed frequency of the annotated unique rearrangements. Two-sided Wilcoxon rank-sum tests were applied when comparing TCR breadth between groups. Here the immuneACCESS table is served through TCRdb, limited to in-frame sequences with V and J called. Missing clones are a known gap in these copies; in checked studies unresolved V genes cover under half, and the rest lacks a known reason. V and J calls and clone size follow that table, whereas D and trimming were derived from the DNA. Here the sample has approximately 480,000 clones; 87% occur a single time. Of the sample, 9.5% to 15% is held by the ten largest clones.

The source was peripheral blood, collected in a trial of Ad26.COV2.S vaccine versus placebo. The chain is made from TRBV10-3 and TRBJ2-4, with no confidently assigned D gene. The origin of this receptor is a person aged 18-65 years who received the Ad26.COV2.S COVID-19 vaccine or a placebo. The encoded CDR3 is CAISDGHAGRNGNIQYF. The DNA sequence is as follows: TGTGCCATCAGTGATGGGCATGCCGGTCGCAACGGGAACATTCAGTACTTC.